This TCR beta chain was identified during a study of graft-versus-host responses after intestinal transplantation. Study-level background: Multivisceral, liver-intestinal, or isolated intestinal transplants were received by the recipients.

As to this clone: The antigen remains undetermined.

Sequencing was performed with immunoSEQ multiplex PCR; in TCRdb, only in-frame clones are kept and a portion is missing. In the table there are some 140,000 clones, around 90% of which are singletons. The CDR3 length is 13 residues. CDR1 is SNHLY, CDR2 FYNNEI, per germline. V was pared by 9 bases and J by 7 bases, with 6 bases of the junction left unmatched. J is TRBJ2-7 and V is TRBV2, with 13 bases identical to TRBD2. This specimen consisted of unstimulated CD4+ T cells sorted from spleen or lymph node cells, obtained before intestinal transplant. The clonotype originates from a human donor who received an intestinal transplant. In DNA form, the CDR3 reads TGTGCCAGTTTGCCGGGACTAGCGGGGGAGCAGTACTTC. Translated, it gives CASLPGLAGEQYF.